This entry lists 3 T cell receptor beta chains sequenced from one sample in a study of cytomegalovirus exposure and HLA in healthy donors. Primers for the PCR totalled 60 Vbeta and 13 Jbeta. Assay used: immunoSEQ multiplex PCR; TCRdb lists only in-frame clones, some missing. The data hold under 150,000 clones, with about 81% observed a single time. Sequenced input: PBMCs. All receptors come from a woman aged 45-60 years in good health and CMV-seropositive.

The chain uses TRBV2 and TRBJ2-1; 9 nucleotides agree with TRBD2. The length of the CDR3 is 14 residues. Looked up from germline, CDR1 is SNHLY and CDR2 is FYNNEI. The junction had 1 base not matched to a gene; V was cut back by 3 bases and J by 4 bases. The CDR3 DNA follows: TGTGCCAGCAGTGAGCTAGCGGGATACAATGAGCAGTTCTTC. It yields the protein CASSELAGYNEQFF.

The CDR3 reads CASSLPDRDGSPLHF. CDR3 coding DNA: TGTGCCAGCAGTTTACCGGACAGGGATGGGTCACCCCTCCACTTT. This chain uses TRBV28 with TRBJ1-6, with 8 bases lining up with TRBD1. Germline V CDR1 and CDR2: MDHEN, SYDVKM. This CDR3 is built from 15 residues. The junction had 7 bases not matched to a gene; V was cut back by 2 bases and J by 10 bases.

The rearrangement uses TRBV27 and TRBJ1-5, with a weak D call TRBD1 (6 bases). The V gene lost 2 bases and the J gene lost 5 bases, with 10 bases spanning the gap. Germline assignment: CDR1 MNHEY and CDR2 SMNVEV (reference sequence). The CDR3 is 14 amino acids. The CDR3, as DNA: TGTGCCAGCAGTTTACGGACAGCTTATCAGCCCCAGCATTTT. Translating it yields CASSLRTAYQPQHF.